The rows below give T cell receptor beta chains drawn from one sample of a study of T cells expressing NK-cell markers. TCRdb re-called the 5' RACE reads and shows each CDR3 protein once, DNA omitted. Its clone listing holds 350,000 to 400,000 distinct CDR3 sequences. Sequencing was carried out using blood T cells: a sorted CD56 or NKG2C T cell subset, CD4+ or CD8+ T cells, or bulk PBMC T cells (not recorded which). The receptors derive from a woman in her forties or fifties in good health. Both conserved end residues are part of each CDR3.

>TRBJ2-2|TRBV7-9
CASSLRGRGTGELFF
>TRBJ2-7|TRBV19
CASSIVGTGSSYEQYF
>TRBJ2-1|TRBV18
CASSPAKTSAKVEFF
>TRBJ2-3|TRBV20-1
CSASILTEDTQYF
>TRBJ1-1|TRBV27
CASSLAVTGYTEAFF
>TRBJ2-3|TRBV12-3/TRBV12-4
CASGGWDTQYF
>TRBJ2-3|TRBV6-2/TRBV6-3
CASSSRTGRDTQYF
>TRBJ2-1|TRBV30
CAWTGQGQYEQFF
>TRBJ2-7|TRBV29-1
CSVVLLPGPYEQYF
>TRBJ2-7|TRBV5-1
CASRLLQSSYEQYF
>TRBJ1-1|TRBV7-9
CASSHAAEAFF
>TRBJ2-7|TRBV6-6
CASSYRGTGDQQYF
>TRBJ2-5|TRBV12-3/TRBV12-4
CASSLSHSSETQYF
>TRBJ2-5|TRBV29-1
CSVNTWGETQYF
>TRBJ2-7|TRBV14
CASSRRRPHDTYEQYF
>TRBJ2-1|TRBV5-1
CASSSYSGIGSWEQFF
>TRBJ2-1|TRBV5-1
CASSLGDYGGPHEQFF
>TRBJ2-1|TRBV18
CASSPGLGGVSNEQFF
>TRBJ1-2|TRBV12-3/TRBV12-4
CASSSGQVRNYGYTF
>TRBJ1-5|TRBV5-1
CASAVQGDQPQHF